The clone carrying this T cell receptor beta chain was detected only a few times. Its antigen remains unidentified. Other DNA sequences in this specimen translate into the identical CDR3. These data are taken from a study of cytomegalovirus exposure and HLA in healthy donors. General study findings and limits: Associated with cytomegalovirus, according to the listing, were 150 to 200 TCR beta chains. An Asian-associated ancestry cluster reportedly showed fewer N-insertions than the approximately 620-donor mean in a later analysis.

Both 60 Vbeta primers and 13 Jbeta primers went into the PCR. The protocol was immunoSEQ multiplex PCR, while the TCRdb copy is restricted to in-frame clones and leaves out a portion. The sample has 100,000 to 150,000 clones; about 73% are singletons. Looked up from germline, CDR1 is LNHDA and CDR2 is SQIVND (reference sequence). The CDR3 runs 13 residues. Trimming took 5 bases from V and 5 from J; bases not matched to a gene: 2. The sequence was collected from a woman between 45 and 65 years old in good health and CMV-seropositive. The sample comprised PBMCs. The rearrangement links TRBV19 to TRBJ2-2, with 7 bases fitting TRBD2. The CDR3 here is CASSWGGTGELFF. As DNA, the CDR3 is TGTGCCAGTAGTTGGGGGGGAACCGGGGAGCTGTTTTTT.